The entry that follows covers one T cell receptor beta chain sequence. This sample was included in a study of blood T cell repertoires in COVID-19. Across the study: Specimens from acute and convalescent COVID-19 originated in the United States, Italy and Spain. Sources were T cells, B-cell-depleted T cells, or PBMCs; the material itself was cDNA or gDNA.

The authors' processing: Amplification of reference gene primers was used by the study to estimate nucleated cell counts. TCRdb keeps only in-frame clones here, not all; method: immunoSEQ multiplex PCR. V and J calls and clone size are copied from that table; D and trimming were computed from the DNA. The sample includes 380,000 or so clones, 86% seen only once; the top ten take just over 7%. V shed 1 base and J 2 bases; nucleotides not matched to a gene: 8. This CDR3 is built from 17 residues. The germline gives CDR1 LNHNV, CDR2 YYDKDF (reference sequence). Seattle's cohort entered during active infection and was followed longitudinally.

Sequencing was carried out using peripheral blood. The chain is built from TRBV15 and TRBJ2-3, with TRBD2 matching 8 bases. The receptor comes from a woman aged 55-70 years with COVID-19, enrolled during active disease. The CDR3 here is CATSRAPGGGFTDTQYF. CDR3 nucleotide sequence: TGTGCCACCAGCAGAGCCCCGGGCGGGGGGTTCACAGATACGCAGTATTTT.